This T cell receptor beta chain stems from a study of T cells in Graves' hyperthyroidism and ophthalmopathy. Study-wide findings and caveats: Blood held most thyroid clonotypes expanded above 0.001 frequency.

Authors of the study amplified TCR beta CDR3 regions from RNA transcripts. A first-round RT-PCR of the TCR CDR3 used the HTBI primer set. TCRdb passed the multiplex PCR reads through MiXCR, listing each CDR3 protein once. Of around 600,000 distinct CDR3 sequences listed, about 14% are singletons. The V gene lost 0 bases and the J gene lost 6 bases, with 7 bases spanning the gap. The CDR3 totals 13 residues. In germline, CDR1 is LGHDT, CDR2 YNNKEL (reference sequence). This clonotype occurred many times. The antigen is undetermined. Sequencing was performed on blood. The J gene is TRBJ2-3, the V gene TRBV3-1; the D is unclear. This receptor was identified in a woman younger than 30 with Graves' ophthalmopathy. As DNA, the CDR3 is TGTGCCAGCAGCCAAGAGGAATGGGATACGCAGTATTTT. Its translation: CASSQEEWDTQYF.